This entry lists 26 T cell receptor beta chains sequenced from one sample in a study of beta chain features in type 1 diabetes. Expressed TCRB transcripts got sequenced, as all isolated RNA was reverse transcribed. Some clones are missing from TCRdb's copy, which holds only in-frame ones; the method was immunoSEQ multiplex PCR. Among under 500,000 clones, roughly 30% were seen once, and the ten largest hold 0.05% to 0.07%. Material: naive CD4+ T cells from blood. Source of these receptors: a man aged 18-30 years in good health.

The J gene is TRBJ1-3, the V gene TRBV7-9; the match to TRBD1 covers 8 bases. This CDR3 region has 17 residues. Germline V lookup: CDR1 SEHNR, CDR2 FQNEAQ (reference sequence). V dropped 3 bases and J dropped 0; count of bases not matched to a gene: 7. The CDR3 DNA reads TGTGCCAGCAGCTTGGCAGGGGGCTCAAGCTCTGGAAACACCATATATTTT. Its protein product is CASSLAGGSSSGNTIYF.

This chain uses TRBV5-1 with TRBJ1-1; no reliable D call. Germline V lookup: CDR1 SGHRS, CDR2 YFSETQ. CDR3 length: 13 residues. Between the trimmed V and J ends, which lost 0 bases and 5 bases, there was a span of 8 bases. The CDR3 is CASSLGVETEAFF. The CDR3 DNA reads TGCGCCAGCAGCTTGGGCGTGGAAACTGAAGCTTTCTTT.

CDR3 in amino acids: CAGGLYNEQFF. For the CDR3, the DNA is TGTGCTGGGGGACTCTACAATGAGCAGTTCTTC. The chain has TRBV2 and TRBJ2-1; D is possibly TRBD2 (6 bases). The germline V gene encodes CDR1 SNHLY and CDR2 FYNNEI. The CDR3 has 11 residues.

The CDR3 spells CASTLAGGAVYNEQFF. The CDR3 DNA is TGTGCCAGCACGCTAGCGGGTGGGGCTGTCTACAATGAGCAGTTCTTC. The chain recombines TRBV7-6 with TRBJ2-1; 8 nucleotides line up with TRBD2. Per germline, CDR1 SGHVS and CDR2 FNYEAQ. V shed 7 bases, J shed 3 bases, and the junction held 11 bases outside the gene matches. The CDR3 consists of 16 residues.

This clone came up a few times. The CDR3 region has the DNA TGTGCCATCGGAATTGGGGCAGGGGACAATGAGCAGTTCTTC. It encodes CAIGIGAGDNEQFF. The J gene is TRBJ2-1, the V gene TRBV10-3; possible D gene TRBD1, 6 bases. Germline-derived CDR1 and CDR2 are ENHRY and SYGVKD. V lost 8 bases to trimming and J lost 5 bases, with 16 bases between them. This CDR3 is 14 amino acids long.

This clone was counted only a few times. This chain joins TRBV7-2 and TRBJ2-7; 7 bases match TRBD1. From germline, CDR1 is SGHTA and CDR2 FQGNSA. Trimming cost V 5 bases and J 5 bases; bases outside gene matches: 9. The CDR3 spans 14 residues. The CDR3 coding sequence is TGTGCCAGCAGCCCTCGACAGGGTTCCAACGAGCAGTACTTC. Translated: CASSPRQGSNEQYF.

This chain uses TRBV9 with TRBJ2-7; D remains ambiguous. V gave up 0 bases and J gave up 6 bases, with 13 bases separating them. This CDR3 contains 14 residues. Germline assignment: CDR1 SGDLS and CDR2 YYNGEE. CDR3 in amino acids: CASSVGKGWGEQYF. The CDR3, as DNA: TGTGCCAGCAGCGTAGGGAAAGGGTGGGGCGAGCAGTACTTC. Variable domain in full (rest from reference TRBV9 and TRBJ2-7): DSGVTQTPKHLITATGQRVTLRCSPRSGDLSVYWYQQSLDQGLQFLIQYYNGEERAKGNILERFSAQQFPDLHSELNLSSLELGDSALYFCASSVGKGWGEQYFGPGTRLTVT.

The V and J genes are TRBV30 and TRBJ2-1; D gene uncertain. The CDR3 extends over 15 amino acids. CDR1 is GTSNPN, CDR2 SVGIG, per germline (reference sequence). The germline V and J ends were trimmed by 2 bases and 4 bases, with 15 bases remaining between them. CDR3 residues: CAWSPPPTIYNEQFF. The DNA of the CDR3 is TGTGCCTGGAGTCCCCCCCCGACAATTTACAATGAGCAGTTCTTC.

This chain links TRBV5-1 with TRBJ2-1; D unclear. V was shortened by 0 bases and J by 9 bases, with 13 bases between the two germline ends. CDR3 length equals 14 residues. CDR1 SGHRS and CDR2 YFSETQ come from the germline V gene. The CDR3 protein is CASSLAPPDREQFF. In nucleotides, the CDR3 is TGCGCCAGCAGCTTGGCCCCTCCGGATCGTGAGCAGTTCTTC.

Only a few counts were recorded for this clone. V and J are TRBV15 and TRBJ2-6; 7 nucleotides line up with TRBD1. Losses at the gene ends were 4 bases for V and 7 bases for J; bases not matched to a gene: 13. The CDR3 consists of 17 residues. Germline CDR1 reads LNHNV; CDR2 reads YYDKDF (reference sequence). Here the CDR3 DNA reads TGTGCCACCAGCACCAGAGGACAGGCACGTCGAGCCAACGTCCTGACTTTC. Its protein is CATSTRGQARRANVLTF.

This chain links TRBV4-1 with TRBJ2-2; 7 bases fit TRBD1. Germline loops: CDR1 MGHRA, CDR2 YSYEKL. V shed 6 bases and J 4 bases; nucleotides not matched to a gene: 8. The CDR3 has 15 residues. The CDR3 DNA follows: TGCGCCAGCAGTCTGGGACAGCTCCTCACCGGGGAGCTGTTTTTT. Its translation: CASSLGQLLTGELFF.

There are a few counts of this clone. The chain couples TRBV4-1 to TRBJ1-5, with a weak D call TRBD1 (5 bases). Trimming stripped 1 base from V and 7 bases from J, with 11 bases between. Germline V gene sequence: CDR1 MGHRA, CDR2 YSYEKL. The CDR3 totals 14 residues. In DNA, the CDR3 is TGCGCCAGCAGCCAAGGCAGGGTGGAACAGCCCCAGCATTTT. This translates into CASSQGRVEQPQHF.

This clone occurred a few times. The chain has TRBV4-1 and TRBJ2-7, with D possibly matching TRBD1 (6 bases). Germline CDR1 and CDR2: MGHRA and YSYEKL. This CDR3 is built from 12 residues. Deletions cut 3 bases from V and 7 bases from J, with 10 bases between. The CDR3 here is CASSQPRGEQYF. CDR3 nucleotides: TGCGCCAGCAGCCAGCCCAGGGGAGAGCAGTACTTC.

V gene TRBV9 combines with J gene TRBJ1-1; D unresolved. Trimming took 4 bases from V and 6 from J, leaving 16 bases between them. This CDR3 has 14 amino acids. Germline CDR1 is SGDLS and CDR2 is YYNGEE. The DNA of the CDR3 is TGTGCCAGCAGCCCCGGAGGAGGGTTGGCTGAAGCTTTCTTT. Residues: CASSPGGGLAEAFF.

V is TRBV6-1 and J is TRBJ2-7; 8 nucleotides match TRBD1. This CDR3 contains 14 residues. V dropped 2 bases and J dropped 4; count of bases not matched to a gene: 4. CDR1 and CDR2 from the germline V gene are MNHNS and SASEGT. DNA of the CDR3: TGTGCCAGCAGTGAATATGACAGGGGATACGAGCAGTACTTC. This gives the protein CASSEYDRGYEQYF.

Only one count was recorded for this clone. The chain employs TRBV4-3 and TRBJ2-6; D gene ambiguous. From germline, CDR1 is LGHNA and CDR2 YSLEER. The CDR3 length is 15 residues. The germline V and J ends were trimmed by 3 bases and 0 bases, with 6 bases remaining between them. The chain's CDR3 is CASSQGNSGANVLTF. In DNA form, the CDR3 reads TGCGCCAGCAGCCAGGGGAACTCTGGGGCCAACGTCCTGACTTTC.

A few counts support this clone. J is TRBJ2-7 and V is TRBV10-3; D possibly corresponds to TRBD2 (5 bases). Germline assignment: CDR1 ENHRY and CDR2 SYGVKD. The CDR3 length is 12 residues. V was clipped by 6 bases and J by 2 bases, with 8 bases between them. The CDR3 spells CAISTRAYEQYF. Here the CDR3 DNA reads TGTGCCATCAGCACTAGGGCCTACGAGCAGTACTTC.

The chain employs TRBV2 and TRBJ1-2; no definite D call. Trimming removed 8 bases from V and 5 bases from J, with 18 bases in between. Per germline, CDR1 SNHLY and CDR2 FYNNEI. The CDR3 runs 14 residues. CDR3 nucleotide sequence: TGTGCCAGCCGACTGGCCGATTCATTGTATGGCTACACCTTC. It specifies CASRLADSLYGYTF.

This clone was detected a few times. Other DNA sequences of this sample code for an identical CDR3. The chain links TRBV29-1 to TRBJ1-1; maybe TRBD1 (6 bases). Trimming took 2 bases from V and 4 from J, leaving 8 bases between them. The CDR3 extends over 12 amino acids. Germline loops: CDR1 SQVTM, CDR2 ANQGSEA. The CDR3 coding sequence is TGCAGCGTTGAACAGGGGCCCACTGAAGCTTTCTTT. It yields the protein CSVEQGPTEAFF. Filled out from reference TRBV29-1 and TRBJ1-1, the complete variable domain reads SAVISQKPSRDICQRGTSLTIQCQVDSQVTMMFWYRQQPGQSLTLIATANQGSEATYESGFVIDKFPISRPNLTFSTLTVSNMSPEDSSIYLCSVEQGPTEAFFGQGTRLTVV.

This clone has just a few counts. The rearrangement uses TRBV27 and TRBJ2-4, with 9 bases aligning to TRBD1. In germline, CDR1 is MNHEY, CDR2 SMNVEV (reference sequence). The CDR3 sequence is 14 residues long. V lost 4 bases and J lost 9; bases outside the gene matches: 7. The CDR3 sequence is CASSSGQGYGIQYF. The CDR3 DNA reads TGTGCCAGCAGTTCTGGACAGGGGTACGGCATTCAGTACTTC.

This clone was observed a handful of times. The CDR3 nucleotides are TGTGCCAGCAGCTCGAGGAGCACCGGGGAGCTGTTTTTT. It translates to CASSSRSTGELFF. The gene calls are TRBV11-1 and TRBJ2-2; D remains unclear. With 4 bases removed from V and 4 bases from J, the gap between germline ends came to 7 bases. The CDR3 loop spans 13 amino acids. Germline CDR1 is SGHAT and CDR2 is FQDESV (reference sequence).

The chain couples TRBV18 to TRBJ2-1; unclear D gene. V lost 1 base and J lost 8, with 6 bases in between. Germline lookup yields CDR1 KGHSH and CDR2 LQKENI. The CDR3 runs to 12 residues. The CDR3 region is CASSPQGDEQFF. CDR3 in DNA: TGTGCCAGCTCACCACAGGGCGATGAGCAGTTCTTC.

As DNA, the CDR3 is TGTGCCAGCAGCGCTAGCGGGAGGTTGACATCCCAGTTCTTC. Translation gives CASSASGRLTSQFF. The rearrangement joins TRBV9 to TRBJ2-1; TRBD2 matches 11 bases. Germline CDR1 is SGDLS and CDR2 is YYNGEE. The CDR3 has 14 residues. Trimming at V came to 3 bases and at J to 13 bases, leaving 9 bases not matched to a gene. Full variable domain (rest looked up from reference TRBV9 and TRBJ2-1): DSGVTQTPKHLITATGQRVTLRCSPRSGDLSVYWYQQSLDQGLQFLIQYYNGEERAKGNILERFSAQQFPDLHSELNLSSLELGDSALYFCASSASGRLTSQFFGPGTRLTVL.

This clone was counted only a few times. The rearrangement links TRBV30 to TRBJ1-5; D not resolved. This CDR3 comprises 14 residues. Per the germline V gene, CDR1 is GTSNPN and CDR2 is SVGIG (reference sequence). Between the trimmed V and J ends, which lost 1 base and 5 bases, there was a span of 12 bases. CDR3 sequence: CAWSEGDVYQPQHF. In DNA, the CDR3 is TGTGCCTGGAGTGAGGGAGATGTGTATCAGCCCCAGCATTTT.

J is TRBJ2-1 and V is TRBV28; D is uncertain. Germline-derived CDR1 and CDR2 are MDHEN and SYDVKM. V lost 6 bases to trimming and J lost 3 bases, with 15 bases between them. The CDR3 loop spans 15 amino acids. CDR3 amino acids: CASRVSHDLYNEQFF. The CDR3 nucleotides are TGTGCCAGCAGAGTTAGTCACGACCTCTACAATGAGCAGTTCTTC.

This chain connects TRBV27 to TRBJ2-7; 16 nucleotides agree with TRBD2. Germline CDR1 and CDR2: MNHEY and SMNVEV (reference sequence). The CDR3 loop spans 17 amino acids. V was clipped by 6 bases and J by 12 bases; unmatched bases: 17. This CDR3 reads CASSSRGTSGRALTPYF. In DNA form, the CDR3 reads TGTGCCAGCAGCTCACGTGGGACTAGCGGGAGGGCCTTAACGCCGTACTTC.